This paragraph reports one TCR beta chain. Using its own MiXCR run on the RT-PCR reads, TCRdb lists one record per CDR3 protein. The sample lists 550,000 to 750,000 distinct CDR3 sequences, approximately 15% seen once, with roughly 3.6% in the top ten. Germline V CDR1 and CDR2: SGDLS, YYNGEE. The V segment lost 4 bases and the J segment 2 bases; nucleotides outside the gene matches: 11. This CDR3 region has 18 residues. The source material was memory CD4+ T cells from blood. V and J are TRBV9 and TRBJ2-6; TRBD1 matches 8 bases. The sequence was collected from a female donor in good health, serving as a healthy control. Here the CDR3 DNA reads TGTGCCAGCAGCCCCCGAACAGCACAGGGGGCTGGGGCCAACGTCCTGACTTTC. Protein sequence: CASSPRTAQGAGANVLTF.